The clone carrying this T cell receptor beta chain was seen a handful of times. The CDR3 loop spans 13 amino acids. Germline V gives CDR1 MNHEY, CDR2 SMNVEV (reference sequence). The germline V and J ends were trimmed by 6 bases and 8 bases, with 14 bases remaining between them. The sample comes from a study of patients and donors after allogeneic stem cell transplantation. TCRdb reprocessed the RT-PCR reads via MiXCR and lists one record per CDR3 protein. Of 920,000 or so distinct CDR3 sequences listed, about a sixth are singletons. The chain is built from TRBV27 and TRBJ1-3; D call uncertain. Sample: blood, either unsorted or a sorted T cell fraction (not recorded which). The clonotype originates from a human donor who was either an allogeneic HSCT recipient or a stem cell or donor lymphocyte infusion donor (not recorded which). It is not recorded whose cells these are; they may come from a transplant donor. This chain's CDR3 is CASRRGLADTIYF. The CDR3 coding sequence is TGTGCCAGCAGACGAGGGCTGGCGGACACCATATATTTT.